This paragraph covers one TCR beta chain sequence. This sample is drawn from a study of identifying expanded T cells in peripheral blood. In germline, CDR1 is PRHDT, CDR2 FYEKMQ (reference sequence). This CDR3 comprises 17 residues. V was cut by 5 bases and J by 2 bases, with 19 bases left in between. Libraries were prepared by immunoSEQ multiplex PCR; TCRdb keeps only in-frame clonotypes and omits some of them. The repertoire holds about 78,000 clones, with almost 85% as singletons. Sequenced input: blood. The sequence derives from a person aged 18 to 70 in good health. V gene TRBV13 combines with J gene TRBJ1-5; a weak D match, TRBD1 (6 bases). CDR3 DNA: TGTGCCAGCAGCCGCGGGGGGGCCGGGGGCCGCAATCAGCCCCAGCATTTT. Its translation is CASSRGGAGGRNQPQHF. Looking up the rest from reference TRBV13 and TRBJ1-5 gives the full variable domain: AAGVIQSPRHLIKEKRETATLKCYPIPRHDTVYWYQQGPGQDPQFLISFYEKMQSDKGSIPDRFSAQQFSDYHSELNMSSLELGDSALYFCASSRGGAGGRNQPQHFGDGTRLSIL.